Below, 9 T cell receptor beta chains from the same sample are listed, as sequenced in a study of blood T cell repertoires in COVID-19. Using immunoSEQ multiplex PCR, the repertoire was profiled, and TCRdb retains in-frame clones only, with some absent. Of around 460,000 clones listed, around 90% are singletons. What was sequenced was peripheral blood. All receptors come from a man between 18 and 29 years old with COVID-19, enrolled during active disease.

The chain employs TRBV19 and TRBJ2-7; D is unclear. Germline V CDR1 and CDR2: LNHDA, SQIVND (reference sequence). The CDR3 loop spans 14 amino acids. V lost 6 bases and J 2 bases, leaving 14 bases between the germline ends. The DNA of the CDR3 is TGTGCCAGTAGCTACCTAGACGCAGCCTACGAGCAGTACTTC. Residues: CASSYLDAAYEQYF.

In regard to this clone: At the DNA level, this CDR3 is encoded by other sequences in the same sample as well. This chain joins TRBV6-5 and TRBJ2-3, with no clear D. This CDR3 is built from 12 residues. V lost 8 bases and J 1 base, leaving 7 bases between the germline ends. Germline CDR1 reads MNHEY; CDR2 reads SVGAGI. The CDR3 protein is CASRTGTDTQYF. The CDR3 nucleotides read TGTGCCAGCCGAACAGGCACAGATACGCAGTATTTT.

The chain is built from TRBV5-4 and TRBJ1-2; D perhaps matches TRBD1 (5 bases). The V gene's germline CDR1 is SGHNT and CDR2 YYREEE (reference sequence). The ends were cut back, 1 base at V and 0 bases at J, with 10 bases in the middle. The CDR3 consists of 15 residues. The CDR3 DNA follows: TGTGCCAGCAGCTTGCGGCAGGGCTCTAACTATGGCTACACCTTC. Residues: CASSLRQGSNYGYTF.

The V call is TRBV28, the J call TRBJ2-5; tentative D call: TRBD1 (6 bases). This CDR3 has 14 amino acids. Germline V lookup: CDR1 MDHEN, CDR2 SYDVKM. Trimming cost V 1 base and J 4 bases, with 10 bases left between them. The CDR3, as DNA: TGTGCCAGCAGTTTATTGACAGGAGGAGAGACCCAGTACTTC. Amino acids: CASSLLTGGETQYF.

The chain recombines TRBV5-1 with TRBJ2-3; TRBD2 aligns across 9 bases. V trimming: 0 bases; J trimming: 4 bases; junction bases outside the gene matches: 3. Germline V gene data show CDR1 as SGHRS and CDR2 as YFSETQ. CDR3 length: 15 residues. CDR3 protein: CASSLEREASDTQYF. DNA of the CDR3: TGCGCCAGCAGCTTGGAGCGGGAGGCCTCAGATACGCAGTATTTT.

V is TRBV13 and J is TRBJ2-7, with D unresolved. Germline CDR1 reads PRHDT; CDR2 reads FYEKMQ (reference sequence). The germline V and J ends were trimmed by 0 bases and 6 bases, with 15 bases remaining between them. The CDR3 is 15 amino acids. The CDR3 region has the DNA TGTGCCAGCAGCTTAGGGCAGGTCAATAAGGTCGAGCAGTACTTC. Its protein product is CASSLGQVNKVEQYF.

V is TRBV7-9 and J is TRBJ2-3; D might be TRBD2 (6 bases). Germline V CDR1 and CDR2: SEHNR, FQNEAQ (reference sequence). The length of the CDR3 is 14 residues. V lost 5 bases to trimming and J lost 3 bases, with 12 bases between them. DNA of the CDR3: TGTGCCAGCAGCGCCGGGAGAAGAACAGATACGCAGTATTTT. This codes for CASSAGRRTDTQYF.

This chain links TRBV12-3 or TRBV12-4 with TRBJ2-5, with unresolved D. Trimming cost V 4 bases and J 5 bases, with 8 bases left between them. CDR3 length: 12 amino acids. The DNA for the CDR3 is TGTGCCAGCAGTTCAAGGCGGGAGACCCAGTACTTC. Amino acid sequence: CASSSRRETQYF.

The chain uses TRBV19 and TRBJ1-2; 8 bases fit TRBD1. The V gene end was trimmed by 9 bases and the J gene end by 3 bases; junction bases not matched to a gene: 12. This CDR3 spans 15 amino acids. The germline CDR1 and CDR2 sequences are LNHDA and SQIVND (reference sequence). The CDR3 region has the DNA TGTGCCAGCACAGAGCAGGGGGCGCAGGACTATGGCTACACCTTC. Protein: CASTEQGAQDYGYTF.